This paragraph covers one TCR beta chain sequence. Clones were read by immunoSEQ multiplex PCR, and TCRdb kept only the in-frame ones, dropping some. The sample has some 280,000 clones; around nine tenths are singletons. This record belongs to a study of blood T cell repertoires in COVID-19. On the study more broadly: The cDNA or gDNA used as material had been derived from T cells, B-cell-depleted T cells, or PBMCs.

Per germline, CDR1 SQVTM and CDR2 ANQGSEA. V was clipped by 6 bases and J by 3 bases; unmatched bases: 9. The CDR3 runs to 14 residues. This sequence originates from a woman aged 60-75 years with acute or convalescent COVID-19. The sequenced material came from peripheral blood. The rearrangement uses TRBV29-1 and TRBJ1-1; 8 bases align to TRBD1. CDR3 in amino acids: CSVGDRTLDTEAFF. CDR3 coding DNA: TGCAGCGTGGGGGACAGGACCCTCGACACTGAAGCTTTCTTT.